This T cell receptor beta chain was recorded in a study of blood T cell repertoires in COVID-19. Profiled with immunoSEQ multiplex PCR; TCRdb holds only in-frame clones, not every one. Counted here are fewer than 300,000 clones, approximately 88% occurring once; the ten biggest clones make up less than 10%. The CDR3 runs 16 residues. Trimming cost V 0 bases and J 5 bases; bases outside gene matches: 6. Germline V gives CDR1 SGHDT, CDR2 YYEEEE. The sequencing sample was made of peripheral blood. The chain uses TRBV5-6 and TRBJ2-5, with 11 nucleotides matching TRBD2. The sequence came from a man between 18 and 35 years old with active or convalescent COVID-19. The CDR3 coding sequence is TGTGCCAGCAGCTTGGGCCTAGCGGGGGGTACGGAGACCCAGTACTTC. Protein product: CASSLGLAGGTETQYF.